Each of the 12 T cell receptor beta chains below was sequenced from the same sample in a study of regulatory T cells in long-lasting Graves disease. Arm-PCR of CDR3 regions with iRepertoire HTBI primers generated TCR beta libraries. TCRdb re-derived calls from the multiplex PCR reads in MiXCR, one entry per CDR3 protein. Of some 370,000 distinct CDR3 sequences listed, 23% are singletons. Indicated time point: persistent/refractory GD, antithyroid drugs over 5 years with positive TRAb. Scientists built the TCR library using RNA that was extracted from PBMCs. Specimen: peripheral blood mononuclear cells (PBMCs), collected when the disease was refractory, from a patient treated with antithyroid drugs. These receptors all stem from a woman aged 40 to 50 with Graves disease.

This clonotype was counted only a few times. J is TRBJ2-7 and V is TRBV5-6, with 8 bases lining up with TRBD2. CDR3 length equals 15 residues. Germline lookup yields CDR1 SGHDT and CDR2 YYEEEE. The junction had 4 bases not matched to a gene; V was cut back by 2 bases and J by 0 bases. CDR3 region: CASSFPGGGSYEQYF. In DNA, the CDR3 is TGTGCCAGCAGCTTTCCCGGGGGGGGCTCCTACGAGCAGTACTTC.

This clonotype was observed a few times. The chain is built from TRBV19 and TRBJ1-3; D is unresolved. CDR1 is LNHDA, CDR2 SQIVND, per germline (reference sequence). The CDR3 spans 14 residues. Trimming shortened V by 7 bases and J by 0 bases, and 10 bases separated the two germline ends. CDR3 nucleotides: TGTGCCAGTACCACAGCGAACTCTGGAAACACCATATATTTT. It yields the protein CASTTANSGNTIYF.

This clonotype was observed many times. J is TRBJ2-5 and V is TRBV10-2, with TRBD1 matching over 10 bases. Germline V gives CDR1 WSHSY, CDR2 SAAADI. The CDR3 contains 16 residues. Trimming removed 2 bases from V and 5 bases from J; junction bases left unmatched: 8. CDR3 in amino acids: CASSEPDRGLRETQYF. CDR3 DNA sequence: TGCGCCAGCAGTGAGCCCGACAGGGGGCTAAGGGAGACCCAGTACTTC.

Here the CDR3 reads CASSLFGGETGELFF. In nucleotides, the CDR3 is TGTGCCAGCAGCTTATTCGGGGGAGAAACCGGGGAGCTGTTTTTT. The V and J genes are TRBV7-9 and TRBJ2-2, with D perhaps TRBD2 (6 bases). V was shortened by 2 bases and J by 5 bases, with 12 bases between the two germline ends. Germline V gene data show CDR1 as SEHNR and CDR2 as FQNEAQ (reference sequence). The CDR3 contains 15 residues.

The J gene is TRBJ2-5, the V gene TRBV7-2; weak D call: TRBD2 (6 bases). This CDR3 has 12 residues. From germline, CDR1 is SGHTA and CDR2 FQGNSA. V lost 2 bases and J lost 7, with 8 bases in between. DNA of the CDR3: TGTGCCAGCAGCTTATACGGGGGGACCCAGTACTTC. Translated, it gives CASSLYGGTQYF.

There are many counts of this clonotype. The chain is built from TRBV6-9 and TRBJ2-7; D unresolved. Germline lookup yields CDR1 MNHGY and CDR2 SVAAGI. V gave up 4 bases and J gave up 3 bases, with 10 bases separating them. The CDR3 has 13 residues. The CDR3 loop is CASSFVSFYEQYF. CDR3 nucleotide sequence: TGTGCCAGCAGTTTTGTCAGTTTCTACGAGCAGTACTTC.

In its sample, this clonotype was seen many times. The gene calls are TRBV28 and TRBJ2-4; D gene unclear. The CDR3 contains 16 residues. The V end was cut by 3 bases, the J end by 0 bases, with 12 bases between. Germline V lookup: CDR1 MDHEN, CDR2 SYDVKM. The CDR3 region has the DNA TGTGCCAGCAGTTTTAGGGCAGCTAAAGCCAAAAACATTCAGTACTTC. This codes for CASSFRAAKAKNIQYF.

A word on this clonotype: Germline is not matched at one junction end, which may reflect a read error. This rearrangement joins TRBV2 to TRBJ1-2; no firm D call. The CDR3 is 12 residues long. Germline CDR1 is SNHLY and CDR2 is FYNNEI. The CDR3 region is CASLYRRYGYAF. Written as DNA, the CDR3 is TGTGCCAGCCTATATAGAAGATATGGCTACGCCTTC. Drawing the rest from reference TRBV2 and TRBJ1-2, the complete variable domain is EPEVTQTPSHQVTQMGQEVILRCVPISNHLYFYWYRQILGQKVEFLVSFYNNEISEKSEIFDDQFSVERPDGSNFTLKIRSTKLEDSAMYFCASLYRRYGYAFGSGTRLTVV.

This clonotype was seen repeatedly, ten times or more. The V gene is TRBV12-3 or TRBV12-4, the J gene TRBJ2-7; the D gene could be TRBD1 or TRBD2 (5 bases each). This CDR3 is 13 amino acids long. Trimming took off 7 bases at V and 3 bases at J, with 13 bases between the two ends. The CDR3 protein is CASTRDPVYEQYF. CDR3 coding DNA: TGTGCCAGCACCCGGGACCCAGTCTACGAGCAGTACTTC.

The gene calls are TRBV30 and TRBJ1-1; D not resolved. Germline lookup yields CDR1 GTSNPN and CDR2 SVGIG (reference sequence). The CDR3 is 15 residues long. Trimming shortened V by 2 bases and J by 0 bases, and 13 bases separated the two germline ends. Here the CDR3 reads CAWSKRPPMNTEAFF. The DNA for the CDR3 is TGTGCCTGGAGTAAACGACCTCCGATGAACACTGAAGCTTTCTTT. Combining the CDR3 with reference TRBV30 and TRBJ1-1 gives the whole variable domain SQTIHQWPATLVQPVGSPLSLECTVEGTSNPNLYWYRQAAGRGLQLLFYSVGIGQISSEVPQNLSASRPQDRQFILSSKKLLLSDSGFYLCAWSKRPPMNTEAFFGQGTRLTVV.

The CDR3 loop reads CASSLGVSSQETQYF. The DNA for the CDR3 is TGTGCCAGCAGCTTAGGAGTTAGCAGTCAAGAGACCCAGTACTTC. The chain uses TRBV7-9 and TRBJ2-5; D is ambiguous. The germline V gene encodes CDR1 SEHNR and CDR2 FQNEAQ (reference sequence). Trimming stripped 1 base from V and 2 bases from J, with 11 bases between. CDR3 length equals 15 residues.

This chain links TRBV6-1 with TRBJ1-5; D uncertain. Trimming stripped 5 bases from V and 0 bases from J, with 11 bases between. The germline CDR1 and CDR2 sequences are MNHNS and SASEGT. The CDR3 runs 15 residues. CDR3 in DNA: TGTGCCAGCAGTCGGGAGCTTTATAGCAATCAGCCCCAGCATTTT. Translated, it gives CASSRELYSNQPQHF.